This T cell receptor (beta chain) was sequenced for a study of T-cell reconstitution after alpha-beta-depleted transplantation in children listed by TCRdb under 2016. Some background on the complete study: The study quantitatively tracked T-cell immune reconstitution after TCRalphabeta/CD19-depleted allogeneic hematopoietic cell transplantation in children using TCR repertoire profiling.

The method behind the library was PCR. TCRdb names Illumina HiSeq 2500 as the instrument used. TCR libraries were prepared with molecular barcoding, using unique molecular identifiers to normalize TCRbeta repertoire quantification. In-frame beta chains were kept once TCRdb had trimmed the public reads at Q25 with fastp and called clones with MiXCR. Rows merge per CDR3 protein into single entries with the most common DNA and genes. The sample table holds about 460,000 distinct CDR3 sequences, of which approximately 10% were seen once. The biggest ten clones account for 2% to 2.5% of the sample. The intended sense of this specimen's treatment or condition label: allogeneic hematopoietic cell transplantation with graft depleted of TCRalphabeta T cells and CD19 B cells. The children who served as transplant recipients had been given grafts of TCRalphabeta/CD19-depleted allogeneic hematopoietic cells.

The CDR3 spans 17 residues, from the cysteine through the phenylalanine. Just CDR3 DNA is preserved here, 51 bases in frame from base 1. V lost 6 bases and J lost 0 bases; the stretch between them is 21 bases long. Via the germline V gene, CDR1 is SNHLY and CDR2 FYNNEI. What the authors observed across the whole study: The frequencies of hyperexpanded clones fell over the following months, and after one year, T-cell counts and TCRbeta diversity were mostly attributed to newly produced T cells. The apparently early recovery of alphabetaT-cell counts about two months after transplant reportedly depended on only several hundred rapidly expanded clones that came from non-depleted graft cells. The high TCRbeta diversity at day 60 in some patients was ascribed to recipient T cells and intrathymic progenitors that had survived conditioning.

At least ten counts were recorded for this clonotype. No antigen is known for it. Per-base quality was not reported, and no clone a single base away is much larger than it. The sequence derives from a child aged 2-9 years with inherited bone marrow failure, due to receive a stem cell transplant. The chain joins TRBV2 to TRBJ2-7; TRBD1 is a possible D gene, resting on 5 matching bases. Material: PBMCs, obtained before TCRalphabeta/CD19-depleted stem cell transplant. The CDR3 corresponds to CASRAGFLLRSSYEQYF. The DNA reads as follows: TGTGCCAGCAGGGCAGGGTTTTTACTCCGAAGCTCCTACGAGCAGTACTTC.